These 14 T cell receptor beta chains came from one sample sequenced in a study of cytomegalovirus exposure and HLA in healthy donors. 60 Vbeta and 13 Jbeta primers were used in PCR. Repertoires were generated with immunoSEQ multiplex PCR, while TCRdb's copy carries only in-frame clones and drops some. The table has about 100,000 clones, roughly 70% seen once. Sequencing was carried out using PBMCs. These receptors all come from a woman aged 40 to 49 in good health and CMV-seropositive.

This rearrangement joins TRBV5-4 to TRBJ2-1; D unresolved. Germline CDR1 is SGHNT and CDR2 is YYREEE (reference sequence). This CDR3 spans 13 amino acids. V lost 4 bases and J lost 6, with 11 bases in between. The CDR3 region is CASSPVSGNEQFF. In nucleotides, the CDR3 is TGTGCCAGCAGCCCCGTTTCGGGCAATGAGCAGTTCTTC.

The chain has TRBV30 and TRBJ2-5; the match to TRBD2 covers 10 bases. The CDR3 has 14 residues. Per the germline V gene, CDR1 is GTSNPN and CDR2 is SVGIG (reference sequence). The trim removed 2 bases at V and 7 bases at J, leaving 7 bases unmatched. The CDR3 spells CAWSLAGGRGTQYF. The DNA of the CDR3 is TGTGCCTGGAGTTTAGCGGGGGGCCGCGGGACCCAGTACTTC.

The chain uses TRBV5-4 and TRBJ1-2; D is perhaps TRBD1 (6 bases). The length of the CDR3 is 13 residues. Germline loops: CDR1 SGHNT, CDR2 YYREEE (reference sequence). The V gene lost 3 bases and the J gene lost 8 bases, with 14 bases spanning the gap. For the CDR3, the DNA is TGTGCCAGCAGCTCACAGGGTATTCGCGGCTACACCTTC. This encodes CASSSQGIRGYTF.

In its sample, this clone was seen many times. This sample includes further DNA sequences coding for the same CDR3. The chain uses TRBV5-1 and TRBJ2-3; 8 positions agree with TRBD2. Unmatched junction bases numbered 2, after V lost 4 bases and J lost 1 base. Germline V CDR1 and CDR2: SGHRS, YFSETQ. CDR3 size: 14 residues. This CDR3 reads CASSLSGGTDTQYF. CDR3 DNA: TGCGCCAGCAGCCTTAGCGGGGGCACAGATACGCAGTATTTT.

This chain connects TRBV2 to TRBJ1-1; D is unresolved. V dropped 6 bases and J dropped 0 bases, with 5 bases sitting between them. CDR3 length: 12 residues. Germline V gives CDR1 SNHLY, CDR2 FYNNEI. The DNA for the CDR3 is TGTGCCAGCAGAACATTGAACACTGAAGCTTTCTTT. Translating gives CASRTLNTEAFF.

This clone appeared a few times. The V gene is TRBV30, the J gene TRBJ1-3; D may be TRBD1 (5 bases). CDR1 and CDR2 (germline): GTSNPN, SVGIG (reference sequence). This CDR3 has 14 residues. Deletions cut 3 bases from V and 0 bases from J, with 9 bases between. The CDR3 loop is CAWRPGSSGNTIYF. The CDR3 nucleotides read TGTGCCTGGAGGCCAGGGTCCTCTGGAAACACCATATATTTT.

This clone appeared a few times. The gene calls are TRBV30 and TRBJ1-3, with D possibly matching TRBD1 (5 bases). The CDR3 sequence is 16 residues long. Germline CDR1 and CDR2: GTSNPN and SVGIG (reference sequence). Between the trimmed V and J ends, which lost 3 bases and 6 bases, there was a span of 21 bases. DNA of the CDR3: TGTGCCTGGAGGGTCCCGGGACGGGGGATGGAAAACACCATATATTTT. Translation gives CAWRVPGRGMENTIYF. Supplemented by reference TRBV30 and TRBJ1-3, the full variable domain reads SQTIHQWPATLVQPVGSPLSLECTVEGTSNPNLYWYRQAAGRGLQLLFYSVGIGQISSEVPQNLSASRPQDRQFILSSKKLLLSDSGFYLCAWRVPGRGMENTIYFGEGSWLTVV.

The chain uses TRBV6-5 and TRBJ2-7; D not resolved. This CDR3 comprises 14 residues. CDR1 and CDR2 from the germline V gene are MNHEY and SVGAGI. V was clipped by 0 bases and J by 2 bases, with 8 bases between them. CDR3 sequence: CASSYSGTAYEQYF. Here the CDR3 DNA reads TGTGCCAGCAGTTACTCCGGTACAGCCTACGAGCAGTACTTC.

This clone was seen only once. The gene calls are TRBV30 and TRBJ1-4, with D possibly being TRBD1 (5 bases). The CDR3 totals 13 residues. Germline V lookup: CDR1 GTSNPN, CDR2 SVGIG (reference sequence). With 4 bases removed from V and 4 bases from J, the gap between germline ends came to 10 bases. This CDR3 is CAWTRQHNEKLFF. In DNA, the CDR3 is TGTGCCTGGACCCGACAGCATAATGAAAAACTGTTTTTT.

This clone was counted once. The rearrangement joins TRBV10-1 to TRBJ1-2; D gene uncertain. CDR3 length equals 14 residues. Deletions cut 8 bases from V and 8 bases from J, with 21 bases between. CDR1 and CDR2 from the germline V gene are WNHNN and SYGVQD (reference sequence). The CDR3 here is CASGPQSRVLGYTF. CDR3 nucleotides: TGCGCCAGCGGTCCCCAATCTAGAGTCCTCGGCTACACCTTC.

The chain couples TRBV2 to TRBJ1-5, with D maybe TRBD1 (6 bases). Per germline, CDR1 SNHLY and CDR2 FYNNEI. The CDR3 has 14 amino acids. Trimming removed 4 bases at V and 2 bases at J, with 9 bases between. The CDR3 spells CASSGRQGNQPQHF. In DNA form, the CDR3 reads TGTGCCAGCAGTGGCCGACAGGGCAATCAGCCCCAGCATTTT. Full variable domain (outside the CDR3, taken from reference TRBV2 and TRBJ1-5): EPEVTQTPSHQVTQMGQEVILRCVPISNHLYFYWYRQILGQKVEFLVSFYNNEISEKSEIFDDQFSVERPDGSNFTLKIRSTKLEDSAMYFCASSGRQGNQPQHFGDGTRLSIL.

This chain connects TRBV25-1 to TRBJ1-6; weak D call: TRBD1 (6 bases). V was pared by 4 bases and J by 7 bases, with 11 bases between. The CDR3 totals 14 residues. The germline V gene has CDR1 MGHDK and CDR2 SYGVNS. The CDR3 loop is CASSGETGNSPLHF. CDR3 sequence (DNA): TGTGCCAGCAGTGGTGAAACAGGGAATTCACCCCTCCACTTT.

This chain uses TRBV29-1 with TRBJ2-3; no reliable D call. Trimming stripped 5 bases from V and 6 bases from J, with 6 bases between. Germline CDR1 and CDR2: SQVTM and ANQGSEA. The CDR3 contains 10 residues. The CDR3 here is CSVREDTQYF. The CDR3 bases are TGCAGCGTTCGAGAGGATACGCAGTATTTT.

This clone was detected a few times. The chain joins TRBV5-4 to TRBJ2-5; 9 bases are a match to TRBD2. Unmatched junction bases numbered 10, after V lost 5 bases and J lost 5 bases. The CDR3 totals 15 residues. Germline V gene lookup returns CDR1 SGHNT and CDR2 YYREEE (reference sequence). CDR3: CASSEKRGAGETQYF. The DNA for the CDR3 is TGTGCCAGCAGTGAAAAGCGGGGGGCCGGGGAGACCCAGTACTTC.